This T cell receptor beta chain was recovered during a study of graft-versus-host responses after intestinal transplantation. For the study at large: Multivisceral, liver-intestinal, or isolated intestinal transplants were received by the recipients.

Clones were read by immunoSEQ multiplex PCR, and TCRdb kept only the in-frame ones, dropping some. Of about 70,000 clones in the sample, about 90% were seen once. As concerns this clone: What it binds is unknown. Sequence at one end of the junction differs from germline and may be a read error.

The CDR3 has 15 amino acids. Per germline, CDR1 MNHEY and CDR2 SVGAGI. This sequence was found in a human donor who received an intestinal transplant. The chain links TRBV6-5 to TRBJ2-5; a weak D match, TRBD2 (6 bases). The sequencing here drew on unstimulated CD8+ T cells sorted from spleen or lymph node cells, taken before intestinal transplant. The CDR3 is CASSYSSGDQETQYF. The CDR3 bases are TGTGCCAGCAGTTACTCGTCGGGGGACCAGGAGACCCAGTACTTC.